The clone carrying this T cell receptor beta chain has ten or more counts. Antigen: not known. Patients underwent thyroid surgery, and none had received any treatment before it. The sample originates from a study of metastatic and nonmetastatic thyroid tumors. Using MiXCR, TCRdb reanalyzed the PCR reads. There are 22,000 or so clones in the sample; about 16% occur only once, and less than 40% lies in the top ten. Findings and caveats of the study: Versus benign nodules, malignant thyroid tumors reportedly had significantly higher TCR beta diversity, in blood and tumor.

The CDR3 runs 15 residues. CDR1 MNHNS and CDR2 SASEGT come from the germline V gene. V shed 0 bases and J 8 bases; nucleotides not matched to a gene: 7. The sample consisted of blood. V gene TRBV6-1 combines with J gene TRBJ1-2, with 9 positions matching TRBD1. The origin of this receptor is a female donor with papillary thyroid cancer or a benign thyroid nodule (not recorded which). Some clones in this sample may be carry-over from other donors' samples. As DNA, the CDR3 is TGTGCCAGCAGTGAAGCGGGACAGGGCACACTAGGCTACACCTTC. It specifies CASSEAGQGTLGYTF.